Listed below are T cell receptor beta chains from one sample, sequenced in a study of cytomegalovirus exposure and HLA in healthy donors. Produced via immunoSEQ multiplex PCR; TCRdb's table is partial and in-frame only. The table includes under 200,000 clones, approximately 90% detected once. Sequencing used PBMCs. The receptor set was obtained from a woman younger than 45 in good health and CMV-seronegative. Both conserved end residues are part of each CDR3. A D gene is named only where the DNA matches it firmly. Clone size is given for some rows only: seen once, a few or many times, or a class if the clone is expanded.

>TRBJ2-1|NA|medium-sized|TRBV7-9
CASSLSGPTHEQFF
TGTGCCAGCAGCTTATCAGGGCCAACCCATGAGCAGTTCTTC
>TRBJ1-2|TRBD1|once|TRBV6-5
CASLTGGGYTF
TGTGCCAGCCTGACAGGGGGTGGCTACACCTTC
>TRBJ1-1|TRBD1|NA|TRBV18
CASSPPGTGGGAGAFF
TGTGCCAGCTCACCCCCGGGGACAGGGGGAGGAGCGGGAGCTTTCTTT
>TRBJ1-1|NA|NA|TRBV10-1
CASSGFRDSGTEAFF
TGCGCCAGCAGTGGGTTCAGGGACTCCGGCACTGAAGCTTTCTTT
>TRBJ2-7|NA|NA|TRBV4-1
CASSQDPAGNYEQYF
TGCGCCAGCAGCCAAGATCCCGCCGGGAACTACGAGCAGTACTTC
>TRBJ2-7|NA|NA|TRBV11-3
CASSLNRDMYEQYF
TGTGCCAGCAGCTTGAACCGGGACATGTACGAGCAGTACTTC
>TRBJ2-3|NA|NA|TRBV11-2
CASSLGARELNTQYF
TGTGCCAGCAGCCTTGGGGCCCGGGAGCTTAATACGCAGTATTTT
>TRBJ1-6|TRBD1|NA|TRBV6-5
CASSYLQGSGSPLHF
TGTGCCAGCAGTTACCTACAGGGGTCAGGTTCACCCCTCCACTTT
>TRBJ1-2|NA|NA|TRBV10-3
CAISEEGLYGYTF
TGTGCCATCAGTGAGGAGGGCCTCTATGGCTACACCTTC
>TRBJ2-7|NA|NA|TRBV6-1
CASSDWSSYEQYF
TGTGCCAGCAGTGACTGGAGCTCCTACGAGCAGTACTTC
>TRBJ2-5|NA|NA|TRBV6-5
CASSYATPPLETQYF
TGTGCCAGCAGTTACGCGACACCTCCCTTGGAGACCCAGTACTTC
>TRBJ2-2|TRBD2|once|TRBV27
CASRAGGMFTGELFF
TGTGCCAGCCGAGCGGGAGGGATGTTCACCGGGGAGCTGTTTTTT
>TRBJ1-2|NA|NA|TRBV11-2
CASSLAGPDGYTF
TGTGCCAGCAGCTTGGCAGGGCCCGATGGCTACACCTTC
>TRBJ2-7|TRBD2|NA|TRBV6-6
CASSSRLAGSYEQYF
TGTGCCAGCAGTTCCCGACTAGCGGGCTCCTACGAGCAGTACTTC
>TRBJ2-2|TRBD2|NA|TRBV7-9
CASSLRLAANTGELFF
TGTGCCAGCAGCCTTAGACTAGCGGCGAACACCGGGGAGCTGTTTTTT
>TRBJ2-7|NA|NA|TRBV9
CASSVYGTPDYEQYF
TGTGCCAGCAGCGTCTACGGGACACCAGACTACGAGCAGTACTTC
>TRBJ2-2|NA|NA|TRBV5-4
CASSPGSGRTGELFF
TGTGCCAGCAGCCCCGGTTCGGGGAGGACCGGGGAGCTGTTTTTT
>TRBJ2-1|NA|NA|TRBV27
CASRFIGALYNEQFF
TGTGCCAGCAGGTTTATTGGGGCGCTATACAATGAGCAGTTCTTC
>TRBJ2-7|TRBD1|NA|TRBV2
CASRAQPGQAYEQYF
TGTGCCAGCAGAGCACAGCCGGGACAGGCCTACGAGCAGTACTTC
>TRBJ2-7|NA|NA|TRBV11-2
CASSSWGRLSYEQYF
TGTGCCAGCAGCTCCTGGGGCAGGCTCTCCTACGAGCAGTACTTC
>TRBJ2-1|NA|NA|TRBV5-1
CASSAGQSYNEQFF
TGCGCCAGCAGCGCGGGACAGAGCTACAATGAGCAGTTCTTC
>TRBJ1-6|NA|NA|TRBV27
CASTLRAVSYNSPLHF
TGTGCCAGCACCCTGAGGGCCGTTTCCTATAATTCACCCCTCCACTTT
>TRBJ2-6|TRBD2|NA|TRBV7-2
CASSLTATGGYGANVLTF
TGTGCCAGCAGCTTAACCGCCACGGGAGGGTACGGGGCCAACGTCCTGACTTTC
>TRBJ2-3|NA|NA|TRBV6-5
CATQRMSSTDTQYF
TGTGCCACCCAGAGGATGTCGAGCACAGATACGCAGTATTTT
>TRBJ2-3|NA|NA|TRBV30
CAWSVLAGKWDTQYF
TGTGCCTGGAGTGTACTAGCCGGGAAATGGGATACGCAGTATTTT